This T cell receptor (beta chain) was profiled in a study of OX40 agonist ivuxolimab in advanced cancers. The assay was immunoSEQ multiplex PCR, and TCRdb's table has in-frame clones only and misses some. This sample has tens of thousands of clones, with approximately 80% found just once. V shed 0 bases and J 5 bases; nucleotides not matched to a gene: 19. Looked up from germline, CDR1 is GTSNPN and CDR2 is SVGIG (reference sequence). The CDR3 runs to 19 residues. This specimen was CD4+ or CD8+ T cells sorted from blood, taken in a trial of the OX40 agonist ivuxolimab. The sequence was obtained from an adult with an advanced solid tumor such as melanoma, head and neck, liver or kidney cancer. This chain links TRBV30 with TRBJ2-7; 10 bases align to TRBD1. The CDR3 protein is CAWSVPGTGVLRGLNEQYF. The CDR3 nucleotides are TGTGCCTGGAGTGTCCCCGGGACAGGGGTGCTCCGGGGCCTAAACGAGCAGTACTTC.